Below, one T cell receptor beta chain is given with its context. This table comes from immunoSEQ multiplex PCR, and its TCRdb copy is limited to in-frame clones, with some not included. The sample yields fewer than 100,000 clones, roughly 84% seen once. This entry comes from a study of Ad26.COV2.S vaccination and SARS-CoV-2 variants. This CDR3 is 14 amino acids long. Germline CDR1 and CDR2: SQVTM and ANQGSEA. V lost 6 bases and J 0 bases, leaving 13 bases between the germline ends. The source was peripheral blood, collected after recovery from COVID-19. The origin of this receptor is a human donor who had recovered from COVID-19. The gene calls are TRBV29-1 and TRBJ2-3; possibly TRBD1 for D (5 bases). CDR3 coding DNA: TGCAGCGTCGGCCGGACATCCAGCACAGATACGCAGTATTTT. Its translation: CSVGRTSSTDTQYF.